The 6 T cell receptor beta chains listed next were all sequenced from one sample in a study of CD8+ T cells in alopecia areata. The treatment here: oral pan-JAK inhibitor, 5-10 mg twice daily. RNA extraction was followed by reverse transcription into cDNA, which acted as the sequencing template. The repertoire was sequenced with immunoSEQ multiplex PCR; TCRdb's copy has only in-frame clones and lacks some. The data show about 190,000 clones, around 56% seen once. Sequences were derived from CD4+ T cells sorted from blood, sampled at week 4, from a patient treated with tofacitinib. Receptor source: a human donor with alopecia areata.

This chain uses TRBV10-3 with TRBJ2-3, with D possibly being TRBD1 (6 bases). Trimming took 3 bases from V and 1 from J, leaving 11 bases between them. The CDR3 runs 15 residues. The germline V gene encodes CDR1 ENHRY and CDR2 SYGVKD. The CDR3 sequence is CAISETRTGTDTQYF. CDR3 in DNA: TGTGCCATCAGTGAAACTAGGACAGGCACAGATACGCAGTATTTT.

In DNA form, the CDR3 reads TGTGCCAGCAGTGCCTCTTCTTGGGACCACGAGCAGTACTTC. Protein: CASSASSWDHEQYF. V is TRBV2 and J is TRBJ2-7; D is possibly TRBD1 or TRBD2 (5 bases each). Trimming pared 4 bases from V and 5 bases from J, leaving 15 bases between. CDR3 size: 14 residues. Germline CDR1 is SNHLY and CDR2 is FYNNEI.

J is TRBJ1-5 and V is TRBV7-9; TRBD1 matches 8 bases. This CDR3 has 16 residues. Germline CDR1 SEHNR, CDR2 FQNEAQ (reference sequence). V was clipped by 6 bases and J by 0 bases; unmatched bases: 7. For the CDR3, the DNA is TGTGCCAGCAGTATAGGGACAGGAGTTAGCAATCAGCCCCAGCATTTT. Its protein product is CASSIGTGVSNQPQHF.

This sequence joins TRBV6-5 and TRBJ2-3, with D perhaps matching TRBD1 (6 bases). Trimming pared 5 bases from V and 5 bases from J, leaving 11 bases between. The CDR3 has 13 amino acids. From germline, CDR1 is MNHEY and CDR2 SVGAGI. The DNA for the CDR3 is TGTGCCAGCAGTCCTCCACAGGGAGATACGCAGTATTTT. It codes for CASSPPQGDTQYF.

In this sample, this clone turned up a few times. CDR3 region: CASSRERGAETQYF. In DNA form, the CDR3 reads TGTGCCAGCAGCCGAGAACGGGGGGCAGAGACCCAGTACTTC. The rearrangement links TRBV5-4 to TRBJ2-5; a possible D gene is TRBD2 (7 bases). The CDR3 loop spans 14 amino acids. V lost 4 bases, J lost 4 bases, and 14 bases lay in between. Per germline, CDR1 SGHNT and CDR2 YYREEE (reference sequence).

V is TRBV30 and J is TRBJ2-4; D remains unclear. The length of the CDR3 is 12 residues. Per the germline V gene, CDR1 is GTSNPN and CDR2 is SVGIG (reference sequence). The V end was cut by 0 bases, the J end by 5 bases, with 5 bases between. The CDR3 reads CAWSVGENIQYF. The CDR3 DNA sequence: TGTGCCTGGAGTGTTGGGGAAAACATTCAGTACTTC.